The 32 T cell receptor beta chains below all came from one sample that was sequenced in a study of Ad26.COV2.S vaccination and SARS-CoV-2 variants. Treatment meaning: some 20 received Ad26.COV2.S at low or high dose, single or two shots; about 5 received placebo; per-sample allocation not given. After the first vaccine or placebo injection, samples were drawn on day 63. Sequencing used immunoSEQ multiplex PCR; TCRdb keeps in-frame clones, though not all of them. The sample has about 350,000 clones, about 85% seen once. The source material was peripheral blood, sampled in a trial of Ad26.COV2.S vaccine versus placebo. These receptors all come from a person aged 18-65 years who received the Ad26.COV2.S COVID-19 vaccine or a placebo.

This chain joins TRBV5-1 and TRBJ2-7; D is possibly TRBD1 or TRBD2 (5 bases each). Germline CDR1 and CDR2: SGHRS and YFSETQ. Trimming pared 3 bases from V and 2 bases from J, leaving 9 bases between. This CDR3 has 13 amino acids. In nucleotides, the CDR3 is TGCGCCAGCAGCTGGGACCGAGCCTACGAGCAGTACTTC. Protein: CASSWDRAYEQYF.

The chain joins TRBV7-2 to TRBJ2-1; D call uncertain. CDR3 length equals 11 residues. Trimming shortened V by 5 bases and J by 7 bases, and 6 bases separated the two germline ends. Germline CDR1 reads SGHTA; CDR2 reads FQGNSA. CDR3 coding DNA: TGTGCCAGCAGCCCGACGAATGAGCAGTTCTTC. Protein sequence: CASSPTNEQFF.

The chain couples TRBV18 to TRBJ2-7; 13 bases align to TRBD2. There are 16 residues in the CDR3. V shed 6 bases, J shed 3 bases, and the junction held 8 bases outside the gene matches. CDR1 and CDR2 from the germline V gene are KGHSH and LQKENI. CDR3 in DNA: TGTGCCAGCTCCCCAGACGGGACTAGCGGGATCTACGAGCAGTACTTC. Its protein product is CASSPDGTSGIYEQYF.

V gene TRBV7-2 combines with J gene TRBJ2-3; tentative D call: TRBD2 (7 bases). The length of the CDR3 is 18 residues. Trimming pared 0 bases from V and 7 bases from J, leaving 23 bases between. Germline loops: CDR1 SGHTA, CDR2 FQGNSA. The DNA of the CDR3 is TGTGCCAGCAGCTTAGCCCTTGGTATGGGGGGGGGCGTAAATACGCAGTATTTT. Protein product: CASSLALGMGGGVNTQYF. The whole variable domain, filled in from reference TRBV7-2 and TRBJ2-3, reads GAGVSQSPSNKVTEKGKDVELRCDPISGHTALYWYRQSLGQGLEFLIYFQGNSAPDKSGLPSDRFSAERTGGSVSTLTIQRTQQEDSAVYLCASSLALGMGGGVNTQYFGPGTRLTVL.

V gene TRBV2 combines with J gene TRBJ2-3; TRBD1 matches at 8 bases. The V gene end was trimmed by 6 bases and the J gene end by 1 base; junction bases not matched to a gene: 9. The CDR3 consists of 16 residues. Germline-derived CDR1 and CDR2 are SNHLY and FYNNEI. The CDR3 spells CASREKPDRGTDTQYF. For the CDR3, the DNA is TGTGCCAGCAGAGAAAAACCGGACAGGGGCACAGATACGCAGTATTTT.

CDR3 coding DNA: TGTGCCAGCAGTTTAGCCTCACTAGCGGGAGTAACCTACGAGCAGTACTTC. The encoded protein is CASSLASLAGVTYEQYF. The V gene is TRBV28, the J gene TRBJ2-7; 11 bases agree with TRBD2. Trimming at V came to 2 bases and at J to 2 bases, leaving 8 bases not matched to a gene. CDR3 length: 17 amino acids. The germline V gene has CDR1 MDHEN and CDR2 SYDVKM.

The chain links TRBV9 to TRBJ2-3, with D hard to call. CDR1 is SGDLS and CDR2 is YYNGEE in the germline V gene. The CDR3 consists of 16 residues. V lost 0 bases and J 3 bases, leaving 14 bases between the germline ends. The CDR3 reads CASSVGIQLRTDTQYF. In DNA form, the CDR3 reads TGTGCCAGCAGCGTAGGGATCCAGTTACGGACAGATACGCAGTATTTT.

CDR3 residues: CASSARTSHSEQFF. DNA of the CDR3: TGTGCCAGCAGCGCACGGACCAGCCACAGTGAGCAGTTCTTC. This chain links TRBV9 with TRBJ2-1; no firm D call. Germline lookup yields CDR1 SGDLS and CDR2 YYNGEE. Trimming took off 3 bases at V and 9 bases at J, with 16 bases between the two ends. The CDR3 contains 14 residues.

On this clone itself: The sample carries other DNA sequences with the same CDR3. J is TRBJ2-3 and V is TRBV10-2; 7 bases are shared with TRBD2. The trim removed 3 bases at V and 1 base at J, leaving 1 base unmatched. CDR3 size: 14 residues. CDR1 and CDR2 (germline): WSHSY, SAAADI. For the CDR3, the DNA is TGCGCCAGCAGTGACCGGGGGGGCACAGATACGCAGTATTTT. Protein product: CASSDRGGTDTQYF.

The rearrangement uses TRBV5-1 and TRBJ1-2, with D maybe TRBD1 (6 bases). Per the germline V gene, CDR1 is SGHRS and CDR2 is YFSETQ. Trimming removed 0 bases from V and 3 bases from J, with 9 bases in between. This CDR3 is built from 14 residues. CDR3 DNA: TGCGCCAGCAGCTTGGCCCCAGGGGACTATGGCTACACCTTC. This codes for CASSLAPGDYGYTF.

V usage is TRBV10-1 and J usage is TRBJ2-1; D is undetermined. Trimming took off 0 bases at V and 6 bases at J, with 9 bases between the two ends. CDR1 is WNHNN and CDR2 is SYGVQD in the germline V gene (reference sequence). The CDR3 sequence is 14 residues long. In nucleotides, the CDR3 is TGCGCCAGCAGTGAGTCCGAGACCCGCAATGAGCAGTTCTTC. It encodes CASSESETRNEQFF.

The chain uses TRBV27 and TRBJ2-6; tentatively, D is TRBD1 (6 bases). Germline CDR1 reads MNHEY; CDR2 reads SMNVEV (reference sequence). Trimming cost V 4 bases and J 0 bases, with 16 bases left between them. CDR3 length equals 18 residues. This CDR3 is CASSWSRTVISGANVLTF. CDR3 bases: TGTGCCAGCAGTTGGTCGCGGACAGTGATCTCTGGGGCCAACGTCCTGACTTTC.

This chain joins TRBV27 and TRBJ2-1; the match to TRBD1 covers 12 bases. The CDR3 spans 18 residues. The V gene end was trimmed by 6 bases and the J gene end by 7 bases; junction bases not matched to a gene: 16. Germline V lookup: CDR1 MNHEY, CDR2 SMNVEV (reference sequence). The CDR3 coding sequence is TGTGCCAGCAGCCAAACCGGAAGGGACAGGGGGCGAATGAATGAGCAGTTCTTC. Translating gives CASSQTGRDRGRMNEQFF.

The chain combines TRBV29-1 with TRBJ2-1; 11 bases fit TRBD2. The CDR3 consists of 17 residues. Germline V CDR1 and CDR2: SQVTM, ANQGSEA. V dropped 4 bases and J dropped 3; count of bases not matched to a gene: 11. CDR3 sequence: CSVGGTETSGNYNEQFF. In nucleotides, the CDR3 is TGCAGCGTTGGGGGAACCGAGACTAGCGGGAACTACAATGAGCAGTTCTTC.

This sequence joins TRBV7-2 and TRBJ2-7; D may be TRBD1 or TRBD2 (6 bases each). In germline, CDR1 is SGHTA, CDR2 FQGNSA. This CDR3 is 14 amino acids long. Trimming took off 1 base at V and 5 bases at J, with 12 bases between the two ends. CDR3 sequence reads: CASSLGGARNEQYF. CDR3 coding DNA: TGTGCCAGCAGCTTAGGGGGGGCGCGAAACGAGCAGTACTTC.

Ten or more counts support this clone. This sequence joins TRBV7-6 and TRBJ2-6; D not resolved. Germline loops: CDR1 SGHVS, CDR2 FNYEAQ. The CDR3 sequence is 15 residues long. Trimming cost V 2 bases and J 0 bases, with 5 bases left between them. CDR3 amino acids: CASSLLYSGANVLTF. For the CDR3, the DNA is TGTGCCAGCAGCTTACTGTACTCTGGGGCCAACGTCCTGACTTTC.

The genes are TRBV5-6 and TRBJ2-7; TRBD1 matches at 9 bases. Germline V gene lookup returns CDR1 SGHDT and CDR2 YYEEEE. This CDR3 has 14 amino acids. J lost 3 bases, V lost 3 bases, and 4 bases had no gene match. CDR3 region: CASSSGTGLYEQYF. CDR3 DNA sequence: TGTGCCAGCAGCTCCGGGACAGGGCTCTACGAGCAGTACTTC.

V usage is TRBV28 and J usage is TRBJ1-4; D gene uncertain. CDR1 MDHEN and CDR2 SYDVKM come from the germline V gene. Trimming cost V 9 bases and J 3 bases, with 11 bases left between them. The CDR3 covers 13 residues. The CDR3: CASSPSSNEKLFF. The CDR3 DNA is TGTGCCAGTAGTCCCTCGTCTAATGAAAAACTGTTTTTT.

This clone appeared once. The chain carries TRBV20-1 and TRBJ2-1, with D possibly being TRBD2 (5 bases). CDR1 and CDR2 (germline): DFQATT, SNEGSKA (reference sequence). Deletions cut 3 bases from V and 6 bases from J, with 18 bases between. The CDR3 consists of 15 residues. CDR3 nucleotide sequence: TGCAGTGCTAGTAGTCTGGCTAGCTTGGGCAATGAGCAGTTCTTC. Amino acid sequence: CSASSLASLGNEQFF.

The chain employs TRBV7-6 and TRBJ2-1; 11 bases fit TRBD2. V was clipped by 2 bases and J by 1 base; unmatched bases: 1. This CDR3 is built from 16 residues. CDR1 SGHVS and CDR2 FNYEAQ come from the germline V gene. The CDR3 DNA reads as TGTGCCAGCAGCTTATGGACTAGCGGGTCCTACAATGAGCAGTTCTTC. The encoded protein is CASSLWTSGSYNEQFF.

This clone was seen just once. CDR3 region: CASSPARAYNEQFF. CDR3 bases: TGTGCCAGCTCACCCGCCCGGGCGTACAATGAGCAGTTCTTC. The chain uses TRBV18 and TRBJ2-1; D is unclear. CDR3 length: 14 residues. Trimming took 3 bases from V and 4 from J, leaving 10 bases between them. The germline CDR1 and CDR2 sequences are KGHSH and LQKENI. The variable domain in full, completed from reference TRBV18 and TRBJ2-1, reads NAGVMQNPRHLVRRRGQEARLRCSPMKGHSHVYWYRQLPEEGLKFMVYLQKENIIDESGMPKERFSAEFPKEGPSILRIQQVVRGDSAAYFCASSPARAYNEQFFGPGTRLTVL.

The rearrangement uses TRBV5-6 and TRBJ2-7; 7 bases fit TRBD2. Per the germline V gene, CDR1 is SGHDT and CDR2 is YYEEEE. Unmatched junction bases numbered 10, after V lost 4 bases and J lost 3 bases. The CDR3 is 15 residues long. The CDR3 reads CASSLGTLAVYEQYF. The DNA for the CDR3 is TGTGCCAGCAGCCTGGGGACCCTAGCGGTCTACGAGCAGTACTTC.

J is TRBJ2-7 and V is TRBV7-9, with 7 bases lining up with TRBD1. The CDR3 loop spans 15 amino acids. The germline gives CDR1 SEHNR, CDR2 FQNEAQ (reference sequence). Losses at the gene ends were 5 bases for V and 2 bases for J; bases not matched to a gene: 9. DNA of the CDR3: TGTGCCAGCAGCATGGACAGGTCGAGGCCCTACGAGCAGTACTTC. Its translation: CASSMDRSRPYEQYF.

V is TRBV5-1 and J is TRBJ1-1; no firm D call. The germline V and J ends were trimmed by 2 bases and 5 bases, with 13 bases remaining between them. Germline values: CDR1 SGHRS, CDR2 YFSETQ. This CDR3 has 14 amino acids. The CDR3 loop is CASSFAPRETEAFF. The CDR3 nucleotides are TGCGCCAGCAGCTTTGCTCCCCGGGAGACTGAAGCTTTCTTT.

CDR3 protein: CSASTRTYEQYF. CDR3 nucleotide sequence: TGCAGTGCTAGTACTAGAACCTACGAGCAGTACTTC. This rearrangement joins TRBV20-1 to TRBJ2-7, with TRBD2 as a possible D gene (5 bases). V shed 3 bases and J shed 2 bases, with 8 bases lying between them. The V gene's germline CDR1 is DFQATT and CDR2 SNEGSKA (reference sequence). The CDR3 length is 12 residues.

V gene TRBV18 combines with J gene TRBJ2-3; 10 bases line up with TRBD2. The J segment lost 0 bases and the V segment lost 3 bases, leaving 6 bases of the junction unmatched. This CDR3 region has 17 residues. Germline V gene lookup returns CDR1 KGHSH and CDR2 LQKENI. CDR3: CASSPWTSGYSTDTQYF. The DNA of the CDR3 is TGTGCCAGCTCACCCTGGACTAGCGGATATAGCACAGATACGCAGTATTTT.

V and J are TRBV5-4 and TRBJ1-2; no definite D call. This CDR3 spans 14 amino acids. The V gene's germline CDR1 is SGHNT and CDR2 YYREEE (reference sequence). Trimming shortened V by 1 base and J by 2 bases, and 9 bases separated the two germline ends. CDR3 nucleotide sequence: TGTGCCAGCAGCTTGCAGGATTTAAACTATGGCTACACCTTC. Translating gives CASSLQDLNYGYTF.

This rearrangement joins TRBV2 to TRBJ1-2; D unclear. The CDR3 runs 15 residues. Trimming removed 1 base from V and 4 bases from J, with 13 bases in between. CDR1 SNHLY and CDR2 FYNNEI come from the germline V gene. CDR3 loop: CASSEVRVSPYGYTF. The CDR3 nucleotides are TGTGCCAGCAGTGAAGTTAGGGTGTCCCCCTATGGCTACACCTTC.

Here the CDR3 reads CATSRDLFRGAGQETQYF. CDR3 DNA: TGTGCCACCAGCAGAGATCTTTTCAGAGGGGCAGGACAAGAGACCCAGTACTTC. V gene TRBV15 combines with J gene TRBJ2-5; D may match TRBD1 or TRBD2 (5 bases each). CDR1 is LNHNV, CDR2 YYDKDF, per germline (reference sequence). V lost 0 bases to trimming and J lost 2 bases, with 19 bases between them. This CDR3 comprises 18 residues.

CDR3 nucleotide sequence: TGTGCCAGTATGGACAGGAGCACAGATACGCAGTATTTT. Translation: CASMDRSTDTQYF. The chain is built from TRBV19 and TRBJ2-3, with TRBD1 identical over 7 bases. The CDR3 covers 13 residues. Germline values: CDR1 LNHDA, CDR2 SQIVND (reference sequence). The V segment lost 7 bases and the J segment 0 bases; nucleotides outside the gene matches: 1. Filled out from reference TRBV19 and TRBJ2-3, the complete variable domain reads DGGITQSPKYLFRKEGQNVTLSCEQNLNHDAMYWYRQDPGQGLRLIYYSQIVNDFQKGDIAEGYSVSREKKESFPLTVTSAQKNPTAFYLCASMDRSTDTQYFGPGTRLTVL.

V usage is TRBV27 and J usage is TRBJ2-1; D might be TRBD1 (5 bases). V gave up 2 bases and J gave up 8 bases, with 7 bases separating them. The V gene's germline CDR1 is MNHEY and CDR2 SMNVEV (reference sequence). The CDR3 loop spans 12 amino acids. CDR3 bases: TGTGCCAGCAGTTTAAAGGGGTATGAGCAGTTCTTC. Residues: CASSLKGYEQFF.

The chain employs TRBV10-1 and TRBJ2-5, with TRBD1 matching over 7 bases. The CDR3 is 12 residues long. Trimming at V came to 9 bases and at J to 3 bases, leaving 4 bases not matched to a gene. Germline V gene lookup returns CDR1 WNHNN and CDR2 SYGVQD (reference sequence). The CDR3 nucleotides read TGCGCCAGTAAAGGGACAGAAGAGACCCAGTACTTC. Its translation: CASKGTEETQYF.